The 8 T cell receptor beta chains in this list originate from one sample, sequenced in a study of T cells in Graves' hyperthyroidism and ophthalmopathy. From RNA transcripts, TCR beta CDR3 regions were amplified. HTBI primers were used for first-round RT-PCR of the TCR CDR3. TCRdb re-analysed the multiplex PCR reads in MiXCR, keeping a single row per CDR3 protein. The sample consists of some 460,000 distinct CDR3 sequences, around a sixth of them appearing once. Material: blood. These receptors were obtained from a woman younger than 35 with Graves' hyperthyroidism.

This clonotype was seen repeatedly, ten times or more. V is TRBV3-1 and J is TRBJ2-5; D unclear. The CDR3 sequence is 13 residues long. Germline loops: CDR1 LGHDT, CDR2 YNNKEL (reference sequence). V shed 3 bases and J shed 1 base, with 6 bases lying between them. This CDR3 reads CASSQRSQETQYF. The DNA for the CDR3 is TGTGCCAGCAGCCAGAGGTCCCAAGAGACCCAGTACTTC.

This clonotype has more than one count but fewer than ten. The chain has TRBV12-3 or TRBV12-4 and TRBJ2-5; TRBD1 agrees at 7 bases. The CDR3 length is 14 residues. Trimming at V came to 5 bases and at J to 4 bases, leaving 7 bases not matched to a gene. The DNA for the CDR3 is TGTGCCAGCAGTCCCGGGACAGTCCGAGAGACCCAGTACTTC. Translated, it gives CASSPGTVRETQYF.

This CDR3 is CASSSGILSGANYGYTF. CDR3 DNA sequence: TGCGCCAGCAGCTCTGGGATTTTATCGGGGGCCAACTATGGCTACACCTTC. The chain joins TRBV5-1 to TRBJ1-2; D may be TRBD1 (6 bases). Germline V lookup: CDR1 SGHRS, CDR2 YFSETQ. CDR3 length: 17 residues. Trimming pared 3 bases from V and 2 bases from J, leaving 20 bases between.

This clonotype was found many times. The genes are TRBV7-3 and TRBJ2-7; D tentatively reads TRBD1 or TRBD2 (6 bases each). The CDR3 sequence is 13 residues long. Between the trimmed V and J ends, which lost 5 bases and 4 bases, there was a span of 12 bases. The germline V gene has CDR1 SGHTA and CDR2 FQGTGA. CDR3 in DNA: TGTGCCAGCAGCGACGGGGGCCAATACGAGCAGTACTTC. Its translation: CASSDGGQYEQYF.

The rearrangement links TRBV28 to TRBJ1-5, with 10 bases matching TRBD1. V dropped 3 bases and J dropped 4; count of bases not matched to a gene: 9. CDR3 length: 17 residues. The germline gives CDR1 MDHEN, CDR2 SYDVKM. CDR3: CASSFLRDRGFNQPQHF. The CDR3 nucleotides read TGTGCCAGCAGTTTCCTCCGGGACAGGGGTTTTAATCAGCCCCAGCATTTT.

This clonotype was counted ten times or more. This chain connects TRBV20-1 to TRBJ2-1, with D possibly matching TRBD1 (6 bases). This CDR3 region has 14 residues. Trimming cost V 4 bases and J 0 bases, with 10 bases left between them. The germline CDR1 and CDR2 sequences are DFQATT and SNEGSKA (reference sequence). The DNA for the CDR3 is TGCAGTGCTATAACAGGGTCCTCCTACAATGAGCAGTTCTTC. Translation: CSAITGSSYNEQFF.

There are a few counts of this clonotype. The V and J genes are TRBV5-6 and TRBJ2-3; D is unresolved. This CDR3 is built from 13 residues. V was cut by 3 bases and J by 2 bases, with 7 bases left in between. Germline CDR1 SGHDT, CDR2 YYEEEE. As DNA, the CDR3 is TGTGCCAGCAGCTCGGTTCACACAGATACGCAGTATTTT. It yields the protein CASSSVHTDTQYF.

J is TRBJ2-2 and V is TRBV6-4; the D is unclear. V was pared by 4 bases and J by 1 base, with 4 bases between. The CDR3 covers 13 residues. CDR1 and CDR2 from the germline V gene are MRHNA and SNTAGT. CDR3 sequence: CASSGLNTGELFF. CDR3 in DNA: TGTGCCAGCAGTGGGCTGAACACCGGGGAGCTGTTTTTT.